These 7 T cell receptor beta chains were all obtained from the same sample, sequenced in a study of shared clonotypes between healthy human individuals (dated by TCRdb to 2020 to 2022). The library was prepared using the immunoSEQ multiplex PCR assay. TCRdb took this table from immuneACCESS and kept in-frame rearrangements with V and J called. Such tables lack part of the clones; where checked against another copy, unresolved V genes explain under half of the gap, and the rest is unexplained. The sample table contains approximately 810,000 clones; only one count was recorded for about 92% of them. The ten most abundant clones make up more than 20% of the sample. CD8 naive samples were CD45RO-negative cells positively selected for CCR7, giving a CD45RA+CCR7+ population that excluded TemRA cells. The material sequenced was naive CD8+ T cells sorted from blood. The sample's cell subset or site label is to be understood as: CD45RA+CCR7+. The receptors stem from a man aged 25 to 40 in good health.

The chain recombines TRBV21-1 with TRBJ2-2; the D call in the table, TRBD1, was not verified against the DNA. TRBV21-1 corresponds to a pseudogene. There are 16 residues in the CDR3. The CDR3 is CASSKGPGKVAGELFF. Here the CDR3 DNA reads TGTGCCAGCAGCAAAGGGCCAGGAAAGGTTGCCGGGGAGCTGTTTTTT.

The rearrangement joins TRBV13 to TRBJ1-1, with no clear D. Germline V lookup: CDR1 PRHDT, CDR2 FYEKMQ (reference sequence). V lost 0 bases and J lost 1, with 6 bases in between. CDR3 length equals 14 residues. The CDR3: CASSLGPGNTEAFF. In DNA, the CDR3 is TGTGCCAGCAGCTTAGGCCCCGGGAACACTGAAGCTTTCTTT.

Only one count was recorded for this clone. The genes are TRBV4-1 and TRBJ2-7, with D perhaps being TRBD1 or TRBD2 (5 bases each). The CDR3 is 15 amino acids. V was trimmed by 1 base and J by 2 bases, leaving 12 bases between them. Germline V lookup: CDR1 MGHRA, CDR2 YSYEKL. In DNA form, the CDR3 reads TGCGCCAGCAGCCAAGCCGGGGACCCAGCCTACGAGCAGTACTTC. This translates into CASSQAGDPAYEQYF.

This sequence joins TRBV7-6 and TRBJ2-3; D possibly uses TRBD1 or TRBD2 (5 bases each). V was pared by 1 base and J by 2 bases, with 16 bases between. CDR1 SGHVS and CDR2 FNYEAQ come from the germline V gene. The CDR3 spans 17 residues. CDR3 protein: CASSLDGDGRNTDTQYF. The CDR3 DNA follows: TGTGCCAGCAGCTTAGACGGGGACGGAAGAAACACAGATACGCAGTATTTT.

The J gene is TRBJ1-2, the V gene TRBV6-1; D unclear. V lost 6 bases and J lost 4, with 18 bases in between. CDR1 is MNHNS, CDR2 SASEGT, per germline. The CDR3 is made up of 15 amino acids. CDR3 protein: CASRTFHADLYGYTF. For the CDR3, the DNA is TGTGCCAGCAGGACCTTTCACGCGGACCTCTATGGCTACACCTTC.

The CDR3 spells CASSFQGLADSYEQYF. The CDR3 DNA reads as TGTGCCAGCAGCTTCCAGGGACTAGCGGACTCCTACGAGCAGTACTTC. The V call is TRBV7-9, the J call TRBJ2-7; 11 positions agree with TRBD2. The germline CDR1 and CDR2 sequences are SEHNR and FQNEAQ (reference sequence). The trim removed 3 bases at V and 0 bases at J, leaving 4 bases unmatched. The CDR3 has 16 amino acids.

The chain carries TRBV29-1 and TRBJ2-3, with D perhaps TRBD2 (5 bases). The CDR3 extends over 14 amino acids. The germline V and J ends were trimmed by 5 bases and 2 bases, with 14 bases remaining between them. Looked up from germline, CDR1 is SQVTM and CDR2 is ANQGSEA. CDR3 region: CSVLPGWVTDTQYF. DNA for the CDR3: TGCAGCGTTCTTCCGGGGTGGGTCACAGATACGCAGTATTTT.